This is a list of T cell receptor beta chains from one sample in a study of cytomegalovirus exposure and HLA in healthy donors. The assay was immunoSEQ multiplex PCR, and TCRdb's table has in-frame clones only and misses some. The table lists about 99,000 clones, roughly 79% of them singletons. Sequencing was carried out using PBMCs. These receptors all come from a man between 60 and 75 years old in good health and CMV-seropositive. The CDR3 runs from the conserved cysteine through the conserved F or W. A D gene is named only where the DNA matches it firmly. Where a row states a size, it is once, few, many or the class of an expanded clone; other rows omit it.

d_call | clone_size | j_call | v_call | cdr3_nt | cdr3_aa
- | - | TRBJ1-5 | TRBV7-2 | TGTGCCAGCAGTCCTACAGGGTTAAACAATCAGCCCCAGCATTTT | CASSPTGLNNQPQHF
- | once | TRBJ2-7 | TRBV2 | TGTGCCAGCAGCGTCGGACAGTACGAGCAGTACTTC | CASSVGQYEQYF
TRBD1 | - | TRBJ1-6 | TRBV15 | TGTGCCACCAGCAGAGATATCGACAGGGAAGTTTCACCCCTCCACTTT | CATSRDIDREVSPLHF
TRBD1 | - | TRBJ1-1 | TRBV6-5 | TGTGCCAGCAGTGCCATTACAGGGGCGAACACTGAAGCTTTCTTT | CASSAITGANTEAFF
TRBD1 | once | TRBJ2-7 | TRBV10-1 | TGTGCCAGCAGTTACGCGACAGGGGCCGAGCAGTACTTC | CASSYATGAEQYF
- | - | TRBJ1-3 | TRBV27 | TGTGCCAGCAGTAACGAACAGGGCCTCTCTGGAAACACCATATATTTT | CASSNEQGLSGNTIYF
- | - | TRBJ1-1 | TRBV27 | TGTGCCAGCAGTTTAGGGGTAAGGGGGAACACTGAAGCTTTCTTT | CASSLGVRGNTEAFF
TRBD1 | - | TRBJ2-1 | TRBV9 | TGTGCCAGCAGCTTAGACAGGGGGACCTACAATGAGCAGTTCTTC | CASSLDRGTYNEQFF
TRBD2 | - | TRBJ2-3 | TRBV10-2 | TGCGCCAGCAGTCCCCTGACTAGCGGGGGTGCAGATACGCAGTATTTT | CASSPLTSGGADTQYF
TRBD2 | once | TRBJ2-5 | TRBV5-1 | TGCGCCAGCAGCCCAGGACTAGCGGGGGGACCCCAAGAGACCCAGTACTTC | CASSPGLAGGPQETQYF
TRBD1 | - | TRBJ1-1 | TRBV9 | TGTGCCAGCAGCGTAGATAGGGGGCACACTGAAGCTTTCTTT | CASSVDRGHTEAFF
- | - | TRBJ2-7 | TRBV5-4 | TGTGCCAGCAGCTTGGATGAGGCTCTCTACGAGCAGTACTTC | CASSLDEALYEQYF
- | - | TRBJ1-3 | TRBV5-8 | TGTGCCAGCAGCTTCGGGGGGGCGTCTTTCTCTGGAAACACCATATATTTT | CASSFGGASFSGNTIYF
- | - | TRBJ1-2 | TRBV2 | TGTGCCTCAGGGAGGGTACGAGAAGGCTACACCTTC | CASGRVREGYTF
TRBD1 | - | TRBJ2-7 | TRBV11-2 | TGTGCCAGCAGCTCCCAAGACAGGGATGACGAGCAGTACTTC | CASSSQDRDDEQYF
- | - | TRBJ1-2 | TRBV28 | TGTGCCAGCAGTAACGGACAGCACTATAACTATGGCTACACCTTC | CASSNGQHYNYGYTF
TRBD2 | - | TRBJ2-7 | TRBV18 | TGTGCCAGCTCACCAAGCGGGGGTTCCTACGAGCAGTACTTC | CASSPSGGSYEQYF
- | - | TRBJ2-7 | TRBV30 | TGTGCACTCGGAGTGACCCGCCGCTACGAGCAGTACTTC | CALGVTRRYEQYF
TRBD1 | few | TRBJ1-2 | TRBV5-1 | TGCGCCAGCAGCATGGGACAGGGCCCCTATGGCTACACCTTC | CASSMGQGPYGYTF
TRBD1 | - | TRBJ2-1 | TRBV5-1 | TGCGCCAGCAGCTTCACAGGGGGCGGCTACAATGAGCAGTTCTTC | CASSFTGGGYNEQFF
TRBD1 | few | TRBJ1-5 | TRBV9 | TGTGCCAGCAGCGCTACCGGGACAGGGGTACAGCCCCAGCATTTT | CASSATGTGVQPQHF
TRBD1 | - | TRBJ1-4 | TRBV7-9 | TGTGCCAGCACCCTTTCGACAGGGGGCCATGAAAAACTGTTTTTT | CASTLSTGGHEKLFF
TRBD2 | few | TRBJ2-4 | TRBV9 | TGTGCCAGCAGCGGGCGCCGGGCTAGCGGGGGAAAACACATTCAGTACTTC | CASSGRRASGGKHIQYF
- | - | TRBJ2-2 | TRBV7-8 | TGTGCCAGCAGCTTAGTTTCAGGGTCCACCGGGGAGCTGTTTTTT | CASSLVSGSTGELFF
- | - | TRBJ2-5 | TRBV18 | TGTGCCAGCTCACGGCGGTACCAAGAGACCCAGTACTTC | CASSRRYQETQYF
- | - | TRBJ2-7 | TRBV29-1 | TGCAGCGTTGCACCGGGGGTCGAGCAGTACTTC | CSVAPGVEQYF
TRBD1 | - | TRBJ2-5 | TRBV19 | TGTGCCAGTAGTTCGACAGGGAGAGAGACCCAGTACTTC | CASSSTGRETQYF
- | - | TRBJ1-2 | TRBV2 | TGTGCCAGCCTCGTAGGGGACTATGGCTACACCTTC | CASLVGDYGYTF
- | - | TRBJ2-5 | TRBV7-7 | TGTGCCAGCAGCTTAGGAAGTGGGGGGACTCCAGGGGAGACCCAGTACTTC | CASSLGSGGTPGETQYF
TRBD1 | - | TRBJ1-3 | TRBV4-3 | TGCGCCAGCAGCCAAGCGACAGGGGGAGCAAACACCATATATTTT | CASSQATGGANTIYF
TRBD1 | - | TRBJ2-2 | TRBV19 | TGTGCCAGTACCTCCGGGACAGCGAACACCGGGGAGCTGTTTTTT | CASTSGTANTGELFF
TRBD2 | - | TRBJ2-5 | TRBV5-1 | TGCGCCAGCAGCCCCGGAACGCGGGGGGGAGAAGAGACCCAGTACTTC | CASSPGTRGGEETQYF
- | - | TRBJ2-5 | TRBV10-1 | TGCGCCAGCAGTTCGACAGGGACGGGGGAGCAGTACTTC | CASSSTGTGEQYF
- | - | TRBJ2-7 | TRBV10-3 | TGTGCCATCAGTGGGGGACAAAGTGAGGGCTACGAGCAGTACTTC | CAISGGQSEGYEQYF
- | few | TRBJ1-1 | TRBV5-1 | TGCGCCAGCAGCTTGGGGGAGGTCGGCACTGAAGCTTTCTTT | CASSLGEVGTEAFF
TRBD2 | - | TRBJ2-5 | TRBV5-1 | TGCGCCAGCAGCCCGGGACTAGTCCAAGAGACCCAGTACTTC | CASSPGLVQETQYF
- | - | TRBJ1-1 | TRBV28 | TGTGCCAGCAGCGTAGCGGACCGCAGGACTGAAGCTTTCTTT | CASSVADRRTEAFF
TRBD1 | - | TRBJ2-3 | TRBV14 | TGTGCCAGCAGCCAAGGAGGGACAGGGCCTGGCACAGATACGCAGTATTTT | CASSQGGTGPGTDTQYF
- | - | TRBJ1-2 | TRBV19 | TGTGCCAGTACCCCAGGGCCACAGGACCTTTTTGACTACACCTTC | CASTPGPQDLFDYTF
- | - | TRBJ1-4 | TRBV28 | TGTGCCAGCAGTTTCGACCTCGGGGGGGCTAATGAAAAACTGTTTTTT | CASSFDLGGANEKLFF
- | few | TRBJ1-5 | TRBV10-2 | TGCGCCAGCAACGGGTATAGCAATCAGCCCCAGCATTTT | CASNGYSNQPQHF
- | medium-sized | TRBJ1-1 | TRBV21-1 | TGTGCCAGCAGCCCCCTGGGGAGTGTTTGGGTCACTGAAGCTTTCTTT | CASSPLGSVWVTEAFF
TRBD2 | - | TRBJ2-7 | TRBV28 | TGTGCCAGCAGTTCCCCGGGACTAGCGGCCTCCTACGAGCAGTACTTC | CASSSPGLAASYEQYF
- | - | TRBJ1-3 | TRBV4-2 | TGTGCCAGCAGCCAATGGGGGGGCTTAGGGACTACGGGAAACACCATATATTTT | CASSQWGGLGTTGNTIYF
- | - | TRBJ1-5 | TRBV19 | TGTGCCAGTAGGGGGGCAGATAGCAATCAGCCCCAGCATTTT | CASRGADSNQPQHF
TRBD2 | - | TRBJ2-3 | TRBV10-3 | TGTGCCATCAGAGAGCGGGGGGGCACAGATACGCAGTATTTT | CAIRERGGTDTQYF
- | - | TRBJ2-3 | TRBV28 | TGTGCCAGCAGTTTAGTTAGTCCATTCCCTACAGATACGCAGTATTTT | CASSLVSPFPTDTQYF
- | - | TRBJ2-2 | TRBV5-1 | TGCGCCAGCAGCTTACAGGGCACCGGGGAGCTGTTTTTT | CASSLQGTGELFF
TRBD1 | once | TRBJ1-2 | TRBV27 | TGTGCCAGCAGTTTATCGAACAGGGGCATCCGCTCCTATGGCTACACCTTC | CASSLSNRGIRSYGYTF
- | - | TRBJ1-1 | TRBV19 | TGTGCCAGTAGTTACAGGGTGAACACTGAAGCTTTCTTT | CASSYRVNTEAFF
- | once | TRBJ2-7 | TRBV6-5 | TGTGCCAGCTCCACTTTTCCTGGCTACGAGCAGTACTTC | CASSTFPGYEQYF
TRBD2 | - | TRBJ2-5 | TRBV7-9 | TGTGCCAGCAGTCTAGCGGGGGGGATAGGTGAGCAGTACTTC | CASSLAGGIGEQYF